This TCR beta chain was found in a study of shared clonotypes between healthy human individuals. In the original processing: Filtering differed for immunoSEQ, which gave only junction sequences without quality scores. TCRdb's table, derived via immunoSEQ multiplex PCR, lists solely in-frame clones and lacks some. That table supplies the V and J calls and clone size; D and trimming were determined from the DNA. The table includes some 1,400,000 clones, approximately 97% detected once. Germline V gene data show CDR1 as SNHLY and CDR2 as FYNNEI. The CDR3 is 15 residues long. Trimming removed 5 bases from V and 0 bases from J, with 14 bases in between.

The genes are TRBV2 and TRBJ2-7; D perhaps matches TRBD2 (6 bases). Sequencing used naive CD4+ T cells sorted from blood. Specified subset: CD45RA+ positively selected. The sequence was collected from a young man in good health. The CDR3 DNA follows: TGTGCCAGCAGTTCGGGACTCGGGAGCTCCTACGAGCAGTACTTC. As protein: CASSSGLGSSYEQYF.